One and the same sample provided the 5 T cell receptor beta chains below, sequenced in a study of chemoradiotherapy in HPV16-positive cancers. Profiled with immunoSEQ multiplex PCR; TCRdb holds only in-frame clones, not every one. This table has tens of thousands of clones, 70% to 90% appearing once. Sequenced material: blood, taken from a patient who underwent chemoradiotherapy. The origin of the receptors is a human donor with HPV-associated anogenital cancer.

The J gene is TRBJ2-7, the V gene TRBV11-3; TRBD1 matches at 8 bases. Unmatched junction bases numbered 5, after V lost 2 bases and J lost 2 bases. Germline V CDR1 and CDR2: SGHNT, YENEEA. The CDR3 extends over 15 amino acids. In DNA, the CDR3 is TGTGCCAGCAGCTTAACCAGACAGGGGACCTACGAGCAGTACTTC. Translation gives CASSLTRQGTYEQYF.

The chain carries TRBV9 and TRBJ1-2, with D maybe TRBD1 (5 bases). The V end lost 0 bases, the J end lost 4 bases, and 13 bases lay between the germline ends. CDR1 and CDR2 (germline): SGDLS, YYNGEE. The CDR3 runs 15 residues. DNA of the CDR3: TGTGCCAGCAGCGTAGACCCAGGGAGAGGCTATGGCTACACCTTC. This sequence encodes CASSVDPGRGYGYTF.

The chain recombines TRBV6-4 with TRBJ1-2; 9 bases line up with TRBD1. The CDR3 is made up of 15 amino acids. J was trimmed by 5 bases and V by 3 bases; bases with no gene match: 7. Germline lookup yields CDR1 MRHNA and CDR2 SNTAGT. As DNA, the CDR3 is TGTGCCAGCAGTGAAAGGACAGGGGCGCATTATGGCTACACCTTC. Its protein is CASSERTGAHYGYTF.

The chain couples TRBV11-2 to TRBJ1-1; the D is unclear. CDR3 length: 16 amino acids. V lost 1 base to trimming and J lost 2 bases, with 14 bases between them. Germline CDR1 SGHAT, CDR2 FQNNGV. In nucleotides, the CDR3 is TGTGCCAGCAGCTTAGTCATGGGGAATCCCAACACTGAAGCTTTCTTT. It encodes CASSLVMGNPNTEAFF.

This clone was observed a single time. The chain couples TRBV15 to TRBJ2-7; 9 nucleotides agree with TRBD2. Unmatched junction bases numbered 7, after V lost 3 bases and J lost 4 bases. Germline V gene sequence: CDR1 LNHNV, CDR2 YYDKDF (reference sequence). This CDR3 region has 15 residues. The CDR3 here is CATSSPRGGLYEQYF. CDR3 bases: TGTGCCACCAGCAGTCCGCGGGGGGGACTATACGAGCAGTACTTC.